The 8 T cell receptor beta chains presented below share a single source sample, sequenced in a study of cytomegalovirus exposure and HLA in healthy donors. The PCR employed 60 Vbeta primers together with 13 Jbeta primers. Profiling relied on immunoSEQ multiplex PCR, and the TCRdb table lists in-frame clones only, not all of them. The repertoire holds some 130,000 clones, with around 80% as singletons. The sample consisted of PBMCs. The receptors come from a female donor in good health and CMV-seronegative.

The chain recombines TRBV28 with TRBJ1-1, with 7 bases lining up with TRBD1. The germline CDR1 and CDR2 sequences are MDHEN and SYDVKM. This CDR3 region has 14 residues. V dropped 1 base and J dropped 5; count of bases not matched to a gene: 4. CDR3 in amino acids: CASSLSTGRTEAFF. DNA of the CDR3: TGTGCCAGCAGTTTATCGACAGGGCGGACTGAAGCTTTCTTT.

CDR3 amino acids: CASSLVEGRVEQYF. CDR3 DNA: TGTGCCAGCAGTTTGGTAGAGGGTCGAGTGGAGCAGTACTTC. The V gene is TRBV27, the J gene TRBJ2-7; D perhaps matches TRBD2 (5 bases). The CDR3 sequence is 14 residues long. From germline, CDR1 is MNHEY and CDR2 SMNVEV (reference sequence). V was trimmed by 3 bases and J by 7 bases, leaving 16 bases between them.

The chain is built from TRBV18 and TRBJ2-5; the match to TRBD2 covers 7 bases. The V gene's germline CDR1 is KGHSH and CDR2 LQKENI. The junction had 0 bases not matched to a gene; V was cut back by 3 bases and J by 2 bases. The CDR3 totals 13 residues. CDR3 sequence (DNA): TGTGCCAGCTCACCGCGGGGGCAAGAGACCCAGTACTTC. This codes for CASSPRGQETQYF.

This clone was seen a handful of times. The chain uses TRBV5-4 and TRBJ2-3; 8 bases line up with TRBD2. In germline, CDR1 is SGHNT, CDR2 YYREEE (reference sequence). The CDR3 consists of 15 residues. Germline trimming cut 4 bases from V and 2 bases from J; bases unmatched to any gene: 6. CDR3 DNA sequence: TGTGCCAGCAGCAGGAGCGGGAGATTCACAGATACGCAGTATTTT. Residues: CASSRSGRFTDTQYF.

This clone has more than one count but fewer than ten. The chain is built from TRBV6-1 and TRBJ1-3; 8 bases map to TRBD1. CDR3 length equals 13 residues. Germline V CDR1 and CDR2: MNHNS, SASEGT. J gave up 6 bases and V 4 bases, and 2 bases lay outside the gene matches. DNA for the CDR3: TGTGCCAGCAGTGGGGACAGGAAAAACACCATATATTTT. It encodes CASSGDRKNTIYF.

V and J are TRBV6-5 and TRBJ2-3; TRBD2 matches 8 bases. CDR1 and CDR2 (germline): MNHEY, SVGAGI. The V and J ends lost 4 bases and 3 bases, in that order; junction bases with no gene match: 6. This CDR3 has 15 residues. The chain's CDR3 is CASSFFREGTDTQYF. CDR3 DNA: TGTGCCAGCAGTTTTTTTCGGGAGGGAACAGATACGCAGTATTTT.

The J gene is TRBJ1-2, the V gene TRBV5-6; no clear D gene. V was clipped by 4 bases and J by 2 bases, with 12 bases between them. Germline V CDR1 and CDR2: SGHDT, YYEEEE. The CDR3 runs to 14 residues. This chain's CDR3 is CASSPVAANYGYTF. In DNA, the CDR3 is TGTGCCAGCAGCCCAGTGGCGGCAAACTATGGCTACACCTTC.

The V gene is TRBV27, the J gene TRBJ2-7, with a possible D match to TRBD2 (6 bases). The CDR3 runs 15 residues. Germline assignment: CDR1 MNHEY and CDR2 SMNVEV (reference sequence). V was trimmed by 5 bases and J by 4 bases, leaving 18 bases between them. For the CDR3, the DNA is TGTGCCAGCAGTCGGACGGGGGTGCAGGGTTACGAGCAGTACTTC. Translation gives CASSRTGVQGYEQYF.